This TCR beta chain came from a study of T cells expressing NK-cell markers. Whole-study context: HCMV seropositivity marked seven of the eight sequenced donors; one was seronegative.

Germline lookup yields CDR1 SGHDT and CDR2 YYEEEE. The CDR3 length is 14 residues. Reanalyzing the 5' RACE reads, TCRdb keeps one entry per CDR3 protein, without DNA. Across approximately 460,000 distinct CDR3 sequences, the top ten clones capture 7.3% of the sample. The chain couples TRBV5-6 to TRBJ2-7; TCRdb indicates TRBD1, and absent DNA this call remains unverified. This receptor was identified in a woman aged 18-70 years in good health. The sample comprised blood T cells: a sorted CD56 or NKG2C T cell subset, CD4+ or CD8+ T cells, or bulk PBMC T cells (not recorded which). CDR3 amino acids: CASSFIAKGGEQYF.